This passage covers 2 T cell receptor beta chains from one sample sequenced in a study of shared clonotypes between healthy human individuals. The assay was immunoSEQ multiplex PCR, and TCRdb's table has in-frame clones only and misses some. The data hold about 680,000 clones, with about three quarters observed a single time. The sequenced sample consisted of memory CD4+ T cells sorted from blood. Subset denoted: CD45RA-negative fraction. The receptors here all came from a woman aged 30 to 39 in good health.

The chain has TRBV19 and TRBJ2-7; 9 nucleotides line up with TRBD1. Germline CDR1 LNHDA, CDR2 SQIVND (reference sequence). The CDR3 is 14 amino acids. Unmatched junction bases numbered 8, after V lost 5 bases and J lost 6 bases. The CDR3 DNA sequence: TGTGCCAGTAGTTCGGGACAGGGCAGGGCCGAGCAGTACTTC. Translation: CASSSGQGRAEQYF.

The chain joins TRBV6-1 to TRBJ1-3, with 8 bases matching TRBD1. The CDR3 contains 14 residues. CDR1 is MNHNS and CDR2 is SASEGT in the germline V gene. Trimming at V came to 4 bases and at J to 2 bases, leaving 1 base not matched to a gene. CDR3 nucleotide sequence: TGTGCCAGCAGTGTGGACAGGGCTGGAAACACCATATATTTT. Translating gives CASSVDRAGNTIYF.